This entry lists 30 T cell receptor beta chains sequenced from one sample in a study of T cell responses to AZD1222 COVID-19 vaccine. The method was immunoSEQ multiplex PCR; TCRdb's version includes in-frame clones alone and lacks a portion of them. This sample yields around 130,000 clones, of which over 90% are seen a single time; more than 4.5% belongs to the top ten. Specimen: peripheral blood, collected on day 0 of AZD1222 vaccination. The receptors stem from an adult in good health.

The chain has TRBV3-1 (or the pseudogene TRBV3-2) and TRBJ1-2; D is uncertain. CDR1 is LGHDT, CDR2 YNNKEL, per germline (reference sequence). Trimming shortened V by 6 bases and J by 8 bases, and 13 bases separated the two germline ends. The CDR3 spans 12 residues. CDR3 sequence (DNA): TGTGCCAGCAGGTCTGAGGGTAGGGGCTACACCTTC. This encodes CASRSEGRGYTF.

V usage is TRBV27 and J usage is TRBJ1-1; D is unresolved. The CDR3 runs to 13 residues. V lost 9 bases, J lost 0 bases, and 11 bases lay in between. The germline CDR1 and CDR2 sequences are MNHEY and SMNVEV (reference sequence). The CDR3 loop is CASKEGLNTEAFF. CDR3 bases: TGTGCCAGTAAGGAGGGTCTGAACACTGAAGCTTTCTTT.

This chain links TRBV9 with TRBJ2-1; 7 nucleotides align to TRBD2. CDR1 and CDR2 from the germline V gene are SGDLS and YYNGEE. V was pared by 1 base and J by 5 bases, with 18 bases of the junction left unmatched. The length of the CDR3 is 19 residues. This chain's CDR3 is CASSVSPSEREWGHNEQFF. The CDR3 nucleotides read TGTGCCAGCAGCGTATCCCCCTCGGAGCGGGAATGGGGCCACAATGAGCAGTTCTTC.

The chain has TRBV9 and TRBJ2-7; D is perhaps TRBD2 (6 bases). The germline V and J ends were trimmed by 4 bases and 0 bases, with 14 bases remaining between them. The CDR3 runs to 15 residues. Germline CDR1 SGDLS, CDR2 YYNGEE. CDR3 bases: TGTGCCAGCAGCTTGGGGGACTCCAGCTCCTACGAGCAGTACTTC. The encoded protein is CASSLGDSSSYEQYF.

The rearrangement uses TRBV7-3 and TRBJ1-6; 8 bases align to TRBD1. This CDR3 has 14 residues. Germline CDR1 and CDR2: SGHTA and FQGTGA. Trimming cost V 4 bases and J 8 bases; bases outside gene matches: 4. This CDR3 reads CASSSGTGYSPLHF. As DNA, the CDR3 is TGTGCCAGCAGCTCCGGGACAGGCTATTCACCCCTCCACTTT.

The chain links TRBV5-5 to TRBJ1-3; TRBD1 matches at 10 bases. The CDR3 has 16 residues. With V trimmed by 0 bases and J by 2 bases, 2 bases remained unmatched. CDR1 is SGHKS and CDR2 is YYEKEE in the germline V gene (reference sequence). The CDR3 DNA sequence: TGTGCCAGCAGCTTGGACGGGACAGGGGCTGGAAACACCATATATTTT. This gives the protein CASSLDGTGAGNTIYF.

This clone was observed a single time. The chain has TRBV27 and TRBJ2-3; tentative D call: TRBD2 (5 bases). In germline, CDR1 is MNHEY, CDR2 SMNVEV (reference sequence). This CDR3 contains 16 residues. The V and J ends lost 2 bases and 1 base respectively, with 13 bases between them. Here the CDR3 reads CASSLVGGRGTDTQYF. In nucleotides, the CDR3 is TGTGCCAGCAGTTTAGTTGGAGGTAGGGGCACAGATACGCAGTATTTT.

This chain joins TRBV28 and TRBJ2-7; D gene ambiguous. The V end was cut by 4 bases, the J end by 2 bases, with 15 bases between. This CDR3 is built from 15 residues. Germline lookup yields CDR1 MDHEN and CDR2 SYDVKM. CDR3 protein: CASSSRTTFTYEQYF. The DNA of the CDR3 is TGTGCCAGCAGTTCCCGAACGACCTTTACCTACGAGCAGTACTTC.

The chain joins TRBV9 to TRBJ1-4; D is undetermined. Trimming left V 4 bases short and J 7 bases short, with 11 bases between. CDR1 SGDLS and CDR2 YYNGEE come from the germline V gene. The CDR3 contains 13 residues. Here the CDR3 reads CASSPRPGEKLFF. For the CDR3, the DNA is TGTGCCAGCAGCCCCCGGCCGGGTGAAAAACTGTTTTTT.

This chain connects TRBV25-1 to TRBJ1-1; D perhaps matches TRBD1 (6 bases). The CDR3 extends over 17 amino acids. The V and J ends lost 0 bases and 0 bases respectively, with 14 bases between them. Germline V gene sequence: CDR1 MGHDK, CDR2 SYGVNS. The CDR3 region is CASSEYFRTGLNTEAFF. CDR3 coding DNA: TGTGCCAGCAGTGAATATTTCCGTACAGGGCTGAACACTGAAGCTTTCTTT. Looking up the rest from reference TRBV25-1 and TRBJ1-1 gives the full variable domain: EADIYQTPRYLVIGTGKKITLECSQTMGHDKMYWYQQDPGMELHLIHYSYGVNSTEKGDLSSESTVSRIRTEHFPLTLESARPSHTSQYLCASSEYFRTGLNTEAFFGQGTRLTVV.

The chain combines TRBV18 with TRBJ1-3; a possible D gene is TRBD1 (5 bases). The CDR3 runs 16 residues. Trimming stripped 3 bases from V and 3 bases from J, with 15 bases between. Germline CDR1 KGHSH, CDR2 LQKENI. DNA of the CDR3: TGTGCCAGCTCACCCACCCGAGGGGCACGTGGAAACACCATATATTTT. It is translated as CASSPTRGARGNTIYF. Combining the CDR3 with reference TRBV18 and TRBJ1-3 gives the whole variable domain NAGVMQNPRHLVRRRGQEARLRCSPMKGHSHVYWYRQLPEEGLKFMVYLQKENIIDESGMPKERFSAEFPKEGPSILRIQQVVRGDSAAYFCASSPTRGARGNTIYFGEGSWLTVV.

The rearrangement joins TRBV5-1 to TRBJ1-1; no reliable D call. The CDR3 length is 15 residues. V lost 1 base, J lost 7 bases, and 17 bases lay in between. Germline V gives CDR1 SGHRS, CDR2 YFSETQ. The CDR3 protein is CASSLNKRLLSEAFF. The DNA of the CDR3 is TGCGCCAGCAGCTTGAATAAACGGCTACTGAGTGAAGCTTTCTTT.

The chain carries TRBV25-1 and TRBJ1-1; 7 bases are shared with TRBD1. V was pared by 6 bases and J by 11 bases, with 15 bases of the junction left unmatched. There are 14 residues in the CDR3. The V gene's germline CDR1 is MGHDK and CDR2 SYGVNS. The CDR3 DNA follows: TGTGCCAGCAGAAAAACTGAGGGGGCGCTTGGGGCTTTCTTT. Its translation is CASRKTEGALGAFF.

This chain uses TRBV4-1 with TRBJ2-7; D is unresolved. Germline V gene sequence: CDR1 MGHRA, CDR2 YSYEKL. The CDR3 runs 14 residues. The V and J ends lost 10 bases and 5 bases respectively, with 21 bases between them. CDR3 DNA sequence: TGCGCCACCGGGCCCTCGGGTAGAAGCCACGAGCAGTACTTC. Translating gives CATGPSGRSHEQYF.

V usage is TRBV30 and J usage is TRBJ2-7; TRBD1 matches at 8 bases. Per germline, CDR1 GTSNPN and CDR2 SVGIG (reference sequence). The trim removed 0 bases at V and 6 bases at J, leaving 10 bases unmatched. This CDR3 spans 15 amino acids. The CDR3 protein is CAWSVQWTGFVEQYF. The DNA of the CDR3 is TGTGCCTGGAGTGTCCAGTGGACAGGGTTCGTCGAGCAGTACTTC.

This sequence joins TRBV6-1 and TRBJ1-1; D gene uncertain. The CDR3 has 15 residues. The V and J ends lost 3 bases and 0 bases respectively, with 11 bases between them. Germline V CDR1 and CDR2: MNHNS, SASEGT. Written as DNA, the CDR3 is TGTGCCAGCAGTGAGCGTGTGGTGATGAACACTGAAGCTTTCTTT. Translated: CASSERVVMNTEAFF.

The J gene is TRBJ2-7, the V gene TRBV15, with D perhaps TRBD1 (6 bases). The V and J ends lost 1 base and 3 bases respectively, with 25 bases between them. Germline V CDR1 and CDR2: LNHNV, YYDKDF (reference sequence). This CDR3 has 19 residues. This CDR3 is CATSRVIGGRPRVRYEQYF. CDR3 bases: TGTGCCACCAGCAGAGTGATAGGGGGTCGACCACGTGTCCGCTACGAGCAGTACTTC. Using reference TRBV15 and TRBJ2-7 for the parts outside the CDR3, the full variable domain is DAMVIQNPRYQVTQFGKPVTLSCSQTLNHNVMYWYQQKSSQAPKLLFHYYDKDFNNEADTPDNFQSRRPNTSFCFLDIRSPGLGDTAMYLCATSRVIGGRPRVRYEQYFGPGTRLTVT.

The chain combines TRBV4-1 with TRBJ2-2; TRBD1 might be the D (5 bases). CDR1 and CDR2 from the germline V gene are MGHRA and YSYEKL. This CDR3 region has 16 residues. V was shortened by 0 bases and J by 5 bases, with 13 bases between the two germline ends. Here the CDR3 reads CASSQEQGYRTGELFF. The CDR3 nucleotides are TGCGCCAGCAGCCAAGAACAAGGGTACAGGACCGGGGAGCTGTTTTTT.

V gene TRBV29-1 combines with J gene TRBJ2-1; a weak D match, TRBD1 (6 bases). The CDR3 loop spans 14 amino acids. The V end lost 2 bases, the J end lost 3 bases, and 11 bases lay between the germline ends. Per germline, CDR1 SQVTM and CDR2 ANQGSEA. The CDR3 DNA is TGCAGCGTTGAATCGCCAGGGGACTACAATGAGCAGTTCTTC. Translating it yields CSVESPGDYNEQFF.

This CDR3 reads CASSPSASSYEQYF. For the CDR3, the DNA is TGTGCCAGCAGCCCCTCCGCCTCCTCCTACGAGCAGTACTTC. This chain joins TRBV7-2 and TRBJ2-7, with D unresolved. The CDR3 contains 14 residues. The V end lost 5 bases, the J end lost 0 bases, and 11 bases lay between the germline ends. Germline-derived CDR1 and CDR2 are SGHTA and FQGNSA.

The rearrangement uses TRBV4-1 and TRBJ1-6; D ambiguous. Germline V CDR1 and CDR2: MGHRA, YSYEKL. Trimming took off 7 bases at V and 3 bases at J, with 13 bases between the two ends. The CDR3 is 15 amino acids. This chain's CDR3 is CASTLQHDYNSPLHF. DNA for the CDR3: TGCGCCAGCACCCTGCAACACGACTATAATTCACCCCTCCACTTT.

The rearrangement uses TRBV15 and TRBJ1-6; TRBD1 might be the D (6 bases). V dropped 0 bases and J dropped 6 bases, with 18 bases sitting between them. Germline CDR1 reads LNHNV; CDR2 reads YYDKDF (reference sequence). This CDR3 comprises 18 residues. This CDR3 is CATSRDYRTDLLNSPLHF. The CDR3, as DNA: TGTGCCACCAGCAGAGATTATCGGACAGACCTCCTTAATTCACCCCTCCACTTT. Based on the CDR3 plus reference TRBV15 and TRBJ1-6, the full variable domain is DAMVIQNPRYQVTQFGKPVTLSCSQTLNHNVMYWYQQKSSQAPKLLFHYYDKDFNNEADTPDNFQSRRPNTSFCFLDIRSPGLGDTAMYLCATSRDYRTDLLNSPLHFGNGTRLTVT.

The chain recombines TRBV19 with TRBJ2-1; D is undetermined. This CDR3 is 16 amino acids long. In germline, CDR1 is LNHDA, CDR2 SQIVND (reference sequence). The V and J ends lost 5 bases and 4 bases respectively, with 18 bases between them. The CDR3 sequence is CASSPILVGRYNEQFF. For the CDR3, the DNA is TGTGCCAGTAGTCCCATTCTAGTAGGTCGGTACAATGAGCAGTTCTTC. Full variable domain (missing parts from reference TRBV19 and TRBJ2-1): DGGITQSPKYLFRKEGQNVTLSCEQNLNHDAMYWYRQDPGQGLRLIYYSQIVNDFQKGDIAEGYSVSREKKESFPLTVTSAQKNPTAFYLCASSPILVGRYNEQFFGPGTRLTVL.

The chain recombines TRBV6-5 with TRBJ1-2; TRBD1 is a possible D gene (5 bases). The CDR3 sequence is 15 residues long. Deletions cut 3 bases from V and 8 bases from J, with 19 bases between. The V gene's germline CDR1 is MNHEY and CDR2 SVGAGI. Here the CDR3 DNA reads TGTGCCAGCAGTTATTTAGCTAGGGGACGTATGGGCTACACCTTC. The encoded protein is CASSYLARGRMGYTF.

The V call is TRBV15, the J call TRBJ1-5; D not certain. Germline V gene lookup returns CDR1 LNHNV and CDR2 YYDKDF (reference sequence). V lost 3 bases and J 5 bases, leaving 8 bases between the germline ends. The CDR3 is 13 residues long. Here the CDR3 DNA reads TGTGCCACCAGCAGGGACGGATATCAGCCCCAGCATTTT. Its protein is CATSRDGYQPQHF.

This chain links TRBV15 with TRBJ1-6; D gene ambiguous. Trimming removed 4 bases at V and 7 bases at J, with 11 bases between. Germline CDR1 LNHNV, CDR2 YYDKDF (reference sequence). This CDR3 is 14 amino acids long. In nucleotides, the CDR3 is TGTGCCACCAGCAATGGGCACGTAAATTCACCCCTCCACTTT. This translates into CATSNGHVNSPLHF.

In regard to this clone: At the DNA level, this CDR3 is encoded by other sequences in the same sample as well. This chain uses TRBV28 with TRBJ1-4; D remains unclear. V was clipped by 4 bases and J by 7 bases, with 10 bases between them. Germline CDR1 MDHEN, CDR2 SYDVKM. This CDR3 contains 13 residues. CDR3 protein: CASSSPGGEKLFF. In DNA form, the CDR3 reads TGTGCCAGCAGTTCCCCCGGAGGTGAAAAACTGTTTTTT.

This sequence joins TRBV28 and TRBJ1-2; 11 bases line up with TRBD1. J gave up 3 bases and V 3 bases, and 6 bases lay outside the gene matches. The CDR3 extends over 16 amino acids. Germline assignment: CDR1 MDHEN and CDR2 SYDVKM. The CDR3 spells CASSFRWDRGDYGYTF. The DNA of the CDR3 is TGTGCCAGCAGTTTTCGTTGGGACAGGGGGGACTATGGCTACACCTTC.

This clone has a single count. The CDR3 DNA follows: TGTGCCAGCAGCGCCCAAACAGGAGAAGAGACCCAGTACTTC. Translating it yields CASSAQTGEETQYF. The J gene is TRBJ2-5, the V gene TRBV9; tentative D call: TRBD1 (5 bases). Deletions cut 3 bases from V and 3 bases from J, with 12 bases between. CDR3 length: 14 amino acids. Germline V gene sequence: CDR1 SGDLS, CDR2 YYNGEE.

The gene calls are TRBV7-9 and TRBJ1-1; 10 bases map to TRBD1. The trim removed 7 bases at V and 4 bases at J, leaving 9 bases unmatched. CDR1 SEHNR and CDR2 FQNEAQ come from the germline V gene (reference sequence). The CDR3 loop spans 15 amino acids. The chain's CDR3 is CASIRPDRGPTEAFF. CDR3 DNA sequence: TGTGCCAGCATCAGACCCGACAGGGGGCCCACTGAAGCTTTCTTT.